This T cell receptor beta chain is from a study of OX40 agonist ivuxolimab in advanced cancers. Across the whole study: Hepatocellular carcinoma, melanoma, renal cell or head and neck cancer occurred in dose-escalation patients.

Assay: immunoSEQ multiplex PCR; the TCRdb copy retains only in-frame clones and omits some. The profile shows 70,000 to 90,000 clones, approximately 80% of them singletons. This CDR3 spans 17 amino acids. The chain carries TRBV21-1 and TRBJ2-5; the table's TRBD1 call for D was not verified on the DNA. TRBV21-1 is labeled a pseudogene. Sequenced here: CD4+ or CD8+ T cells sorted from blood, sampled in a trial of the OX40 agonist ivuxolimab. The TCR originated in an adult with an advanced solid tumor such as melanoma, head and neck, liver or kidney cancer. This CDR3 reads CASSKACLTGSQETQYF. The DNA of the CDR3 is TGTGCCAGCAGCAAAGCCTGTTTGACAGGGAGCCAAGAGACCCAGTACTTC.